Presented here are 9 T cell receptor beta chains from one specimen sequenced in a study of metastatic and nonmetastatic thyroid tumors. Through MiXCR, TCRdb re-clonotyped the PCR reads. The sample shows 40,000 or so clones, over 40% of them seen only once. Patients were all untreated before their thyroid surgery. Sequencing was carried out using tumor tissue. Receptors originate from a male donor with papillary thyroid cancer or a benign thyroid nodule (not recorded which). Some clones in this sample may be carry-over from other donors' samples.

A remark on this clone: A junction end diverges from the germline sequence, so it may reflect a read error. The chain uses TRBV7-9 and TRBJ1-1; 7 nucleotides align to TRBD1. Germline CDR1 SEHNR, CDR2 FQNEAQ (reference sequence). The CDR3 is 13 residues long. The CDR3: CAGSRQGSTEAFF. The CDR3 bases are TGTGCCGGCAGCAGACAGGGTAGCACTGAAGCTTTCTTT.

The CDR3 sequence: CASSPEDRTNEKLFF. The CDR3 DNA is TGTGCCAGCAGCCCAGAGGACAGAACCAATGAAAAACTGTTTTTT. This chain links TRBV7-9 with TRBJ1-4; weak D call: TRBD1 (6 bases). The length of the CDR3 is 15 residues. Per the germline V gene, CDR1 is SEHNR and CDR2 is FQNEAQ (reference sequence). V was clipped by 5 bases and J by 5 bases, with 15 bases between them.

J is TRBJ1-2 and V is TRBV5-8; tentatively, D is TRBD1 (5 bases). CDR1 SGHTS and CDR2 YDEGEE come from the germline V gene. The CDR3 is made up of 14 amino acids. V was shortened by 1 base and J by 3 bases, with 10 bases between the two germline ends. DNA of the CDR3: TGTGCCAGCAGCTTGCTAGGAGGGGACTATGGCTACACCTTC. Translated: CASSLLGGDYGYTF.

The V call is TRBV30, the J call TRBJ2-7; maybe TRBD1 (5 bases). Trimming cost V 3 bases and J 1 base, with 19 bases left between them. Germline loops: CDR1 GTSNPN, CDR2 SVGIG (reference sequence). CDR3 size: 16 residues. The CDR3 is CAWSGSTVQISYEQYF. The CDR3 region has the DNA TGTGCCTGGAGCGGATCGACAGTCCAAATATCCTACGAGCAGTACTTC.

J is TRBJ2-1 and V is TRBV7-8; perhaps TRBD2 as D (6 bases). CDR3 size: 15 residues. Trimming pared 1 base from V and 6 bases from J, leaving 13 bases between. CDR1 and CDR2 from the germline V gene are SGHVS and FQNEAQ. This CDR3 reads CASSLGSGVVNEQFF. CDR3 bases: TGTGCCAGCAGCTTAGGTTCGGGAGTTGTCAATGAGCAGTTCTTC.

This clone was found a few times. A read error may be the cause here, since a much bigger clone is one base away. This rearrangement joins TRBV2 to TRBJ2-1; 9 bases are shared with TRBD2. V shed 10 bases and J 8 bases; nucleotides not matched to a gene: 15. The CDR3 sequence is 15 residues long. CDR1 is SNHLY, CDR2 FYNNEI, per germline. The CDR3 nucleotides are TGTGCCAACAGGGTAGCGGGAGCGGGGGGCCATGAGCAGTTCTTC. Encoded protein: CANRVAGAGGHEQFF.

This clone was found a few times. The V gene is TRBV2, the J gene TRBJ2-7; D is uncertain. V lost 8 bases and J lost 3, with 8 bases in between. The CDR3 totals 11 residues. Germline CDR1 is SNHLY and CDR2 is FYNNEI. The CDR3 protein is CASGRGYEQYF. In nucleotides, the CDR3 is TGTGCCAGCGGCCGTGGCTACGAGCAGTACTTC.

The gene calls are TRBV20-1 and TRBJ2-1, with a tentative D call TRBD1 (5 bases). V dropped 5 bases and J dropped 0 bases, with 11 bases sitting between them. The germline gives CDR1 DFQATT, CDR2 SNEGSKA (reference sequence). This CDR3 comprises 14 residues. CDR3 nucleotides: TGCAGTGCTGAGGACACAAGCTCCTACAATGAGCAGTTCTTC. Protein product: CSAEDTSSYNEQFF.

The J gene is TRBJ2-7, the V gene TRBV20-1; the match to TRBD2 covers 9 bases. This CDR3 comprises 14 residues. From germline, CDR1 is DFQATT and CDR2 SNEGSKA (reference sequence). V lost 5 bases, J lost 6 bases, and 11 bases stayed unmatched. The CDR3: CSAPRSSGGGEQYF. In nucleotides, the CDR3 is TGCAGTGCTCCCCGGAGTAGCGGGGGAGGCGAGCAGTACTTC.